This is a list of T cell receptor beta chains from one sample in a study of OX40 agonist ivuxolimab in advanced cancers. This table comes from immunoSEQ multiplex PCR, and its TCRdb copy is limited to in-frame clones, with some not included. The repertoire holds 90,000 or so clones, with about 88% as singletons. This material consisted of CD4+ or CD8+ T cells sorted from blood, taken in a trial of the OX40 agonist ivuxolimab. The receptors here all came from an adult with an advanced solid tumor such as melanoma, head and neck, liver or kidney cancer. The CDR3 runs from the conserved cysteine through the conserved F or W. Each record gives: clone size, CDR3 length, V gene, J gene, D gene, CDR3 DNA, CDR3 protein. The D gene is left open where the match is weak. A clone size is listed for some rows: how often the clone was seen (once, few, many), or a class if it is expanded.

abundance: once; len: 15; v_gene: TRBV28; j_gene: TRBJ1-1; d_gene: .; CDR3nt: TGTGCCAGCAGTTTATTCCAGGGCATGAACACTGAAGCTTTCTTT; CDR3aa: CASSLFQGMNTEAFF
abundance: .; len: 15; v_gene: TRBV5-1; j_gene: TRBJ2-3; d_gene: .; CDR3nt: TGCGCCACTGCCGACGAGGTCACTAGCACAGATACGCAGTATTTT; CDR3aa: CATADEVTSTDTQYF
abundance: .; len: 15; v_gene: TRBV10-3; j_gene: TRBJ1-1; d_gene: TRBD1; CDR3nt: TGTGCCATCAGTGAGGGGGGACAGGGGGATACTGAAGCTTTCTTT; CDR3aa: CAISEGGQGDTEAFF
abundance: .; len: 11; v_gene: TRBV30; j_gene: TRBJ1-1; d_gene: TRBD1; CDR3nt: TGTGCCCTAAAACAGGGGGCAGGAGCTTTCTTT; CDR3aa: CALKQGAGAFF
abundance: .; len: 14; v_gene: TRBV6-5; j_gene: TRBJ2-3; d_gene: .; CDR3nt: TGTGCCAGCAGTAGGTGGGGGCGCACAGATACGCAGTATTTT; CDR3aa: CASSRWGRTDTQYF
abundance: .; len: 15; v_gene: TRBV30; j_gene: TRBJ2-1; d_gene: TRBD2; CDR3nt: TGTGCCTGGAGTCGCGGGAGGGTAACCTACAATGAGCAGTTCTTC; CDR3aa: CAWSRGRVTYNEQFF
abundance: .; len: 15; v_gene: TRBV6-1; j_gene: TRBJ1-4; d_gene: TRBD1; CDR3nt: TGTGCCAGCAGTGAATGGGGCAGGGGGGATGAAAAACTGTTTTTT; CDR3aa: CASSEWGRGDEKLFF
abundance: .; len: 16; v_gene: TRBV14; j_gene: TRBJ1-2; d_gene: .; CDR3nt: TGTGCCAGCAGCCAAGGGACCGGGACCTTCGGCTATGGCTACACCTTC; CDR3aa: CASSQGTGTFGYGYTF
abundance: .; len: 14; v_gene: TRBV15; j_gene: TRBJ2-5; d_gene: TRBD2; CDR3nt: TGTGCCACCAGCTGGGGGGAGGGTTCAGAGACCCAGTACTTC; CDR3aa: CATSWGEGSETQYF
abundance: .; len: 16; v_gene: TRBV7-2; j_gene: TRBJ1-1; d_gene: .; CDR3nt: TGTGCCAGCAGCTTTAGGGTGGGGAGGATAGGCACTGAAGCTTTCTTT; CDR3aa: CASSFRVGRIGTEAFF
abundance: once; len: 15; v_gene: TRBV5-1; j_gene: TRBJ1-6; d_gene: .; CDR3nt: TGCGCCAGCAGCTTGGAAGCCAGGGAGGCTTCACCCCTCCACTTT; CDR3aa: CASSLEAREASPLHF
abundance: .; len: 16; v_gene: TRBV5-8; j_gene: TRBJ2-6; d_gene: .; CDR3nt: TGTGCCAGCAGCTTGTTACCAGGCTCTGGGGCCAACGTCCTGACTTTC; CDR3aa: CASSLLPGSGANVLTF
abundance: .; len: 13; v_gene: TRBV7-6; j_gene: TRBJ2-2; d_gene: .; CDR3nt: TGTGCCAGCAGCTTAGGAGGTTTGGGGGAGCTGTTTTTT; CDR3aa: CASSLGGLGELFF
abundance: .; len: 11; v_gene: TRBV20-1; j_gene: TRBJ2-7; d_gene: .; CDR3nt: TGCAGTGCTAGAGATAGCCAGGAGCAGTACTTC; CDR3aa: CSARDSQEQYF
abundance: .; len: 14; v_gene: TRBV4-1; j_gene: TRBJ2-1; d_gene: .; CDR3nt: TGCGCCAGCAGCCGCTTAGGGGGGGGAGGCGAGCAGTTCTTC; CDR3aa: CASSRLGGGGEQFF
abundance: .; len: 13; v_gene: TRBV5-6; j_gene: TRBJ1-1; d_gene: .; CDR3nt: TGTGCCAGCAGCTTATTCAGGAACACTGAAGCTTTCTTT; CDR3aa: CASSLFRNTEAFF
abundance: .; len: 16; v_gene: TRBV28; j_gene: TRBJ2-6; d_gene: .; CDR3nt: TGTGCCAGCACCTCCCCCCGGCACGCAGAGGCCAACGTCCTGACTTTC; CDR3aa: CASTSPRHAEANVLTF
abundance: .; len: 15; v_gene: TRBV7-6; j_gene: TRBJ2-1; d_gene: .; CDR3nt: TGTGCCAGCAGCTTAGAACTAGCTCCCTACAATGAGCAGTTCTTC; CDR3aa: CASSLELAPYNEQFF
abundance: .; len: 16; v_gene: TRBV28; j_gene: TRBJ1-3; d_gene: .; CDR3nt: TGTGCCAGCAGTTTCAAGATCGGGATTGGTGGAAACACCATATATTTT; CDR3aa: CASSFKIGIGGNTIYF
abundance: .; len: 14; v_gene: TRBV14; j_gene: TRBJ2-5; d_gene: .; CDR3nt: TGTGCCAGCAGCCTGCAGGGGAATTTGGAGACCCAGTACTTC; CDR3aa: CASSLQGNLETQYF
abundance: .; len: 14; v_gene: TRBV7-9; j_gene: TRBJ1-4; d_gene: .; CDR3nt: TGTGCCAGCAGTCCCGGGACTACTGACGAAAAACTGTTTTTT; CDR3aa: CASSPGTTDEKLFF
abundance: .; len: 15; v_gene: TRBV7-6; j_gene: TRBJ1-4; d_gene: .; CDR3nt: TGTGCCAGCAGCCCGGCGCGGGGGATCGAGGGAAAACTGTTTTTT; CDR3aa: CASSPARGIEGKLFF
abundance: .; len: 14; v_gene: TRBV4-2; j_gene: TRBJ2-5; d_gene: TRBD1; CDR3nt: TGTGCCAGCAGCCAACGGGACAGCGAAGAGACCCAGTACTTC; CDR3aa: CASSQRDSEETQYF
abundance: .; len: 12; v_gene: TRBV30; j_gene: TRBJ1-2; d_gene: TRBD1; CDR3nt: TGTGCCTGGAGTGTACAGGGGGGCGGCTACACCTTC; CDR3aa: CAWSVQGGGYTF
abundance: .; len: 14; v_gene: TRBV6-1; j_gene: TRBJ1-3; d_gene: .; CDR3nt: TGTGCCAGCAGTGAAGCTTGGGGTGGAAACACCATATATTTT; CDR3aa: CASSEAWGGNTIYF
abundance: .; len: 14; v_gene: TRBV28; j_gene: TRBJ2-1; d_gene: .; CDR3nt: TGTGCCACCCTCCCCATAGCGGTCTACAATGAGCAGTTCTTC; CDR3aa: CATLPIAVYNEQFF
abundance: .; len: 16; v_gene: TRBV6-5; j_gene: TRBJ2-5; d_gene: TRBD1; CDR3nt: TGTGCCAGCAGTTACACAACAGGGGGCAAAGAAGAGACCCAGTACTTC; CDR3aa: CASSYTTGGKEETQYF
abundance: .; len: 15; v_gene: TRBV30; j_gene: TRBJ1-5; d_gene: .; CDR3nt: TGTGCCTGGAGTAAGCCGGGTCTTAGCAATCAGCCCCAGCATTTT; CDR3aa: CAWSKPGLSNQPQHF
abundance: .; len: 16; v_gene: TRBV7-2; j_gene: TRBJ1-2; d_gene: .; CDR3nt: TGTGCCAGCAGCCTACTCGGGACACCCGACCGATATGGCTACACCTTC; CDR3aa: CASSLLGTPDRYGYTF
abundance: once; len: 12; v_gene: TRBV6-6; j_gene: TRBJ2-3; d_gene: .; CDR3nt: TGTGCCAGCAGTACCCGGGAGACTAGGGACCTTTTT; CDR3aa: CASSTRETRDLF
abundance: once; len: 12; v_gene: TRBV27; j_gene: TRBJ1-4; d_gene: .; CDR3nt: TGTGCCAGCTCCGGAAGGGGGGAAAAACTGTTTTTT; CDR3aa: CASSGRGEKLFF
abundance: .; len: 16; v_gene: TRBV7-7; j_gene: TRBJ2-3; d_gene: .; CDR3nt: TGTGCTAGCAGCTTAGGGCCTAGCCAGAGCACAGATACGCAGTATTTT; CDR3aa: CASSLGPSQSTDTQYF
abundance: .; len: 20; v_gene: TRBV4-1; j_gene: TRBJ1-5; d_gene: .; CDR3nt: TGCGCCAGCAGCCAATCCGGGACCCGCGGAGGGGGGTATAGCAATCAGCCCCAGCATTTT; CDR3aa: CASSQSGTRGGGYSNQPQHF